The clone carrying this TCR beta chain was recorded a few times. The length of the CDR3 is 16 residues. The J segment lost 0 bases and the V segment lost 5 bases, leaving 8 bases of the junction unmatched. Germline V lookup: CDR1 SEHNR, CDR2 FQNEAQ (reference sequence). The protocol was immunoSEQ multiplex PCR, while the TCRdb copy is restricted to in-frame clones and leaves out a portion. The data show 95,000 to 100,000 clones, about 91% seen once. The entry originates in a study of T cell changes during pregnancy in multiple sclerosis. The TCR was taken from a female donor in good health, enrolled as a control in a pregnancy study. The chain uses TRBV7-9 and TRBJ2-7; 9 positions match TRBD2. The specimen comprised peripheral blood, sampled after pregnancy. In DNA form, the CDR3 reads TGTGCCAGCAGCCCACCGGGAGCGGGAGGCTCCTACGAGCAGTACTTC. It encodes CASSPPGAGGSYEQYF.